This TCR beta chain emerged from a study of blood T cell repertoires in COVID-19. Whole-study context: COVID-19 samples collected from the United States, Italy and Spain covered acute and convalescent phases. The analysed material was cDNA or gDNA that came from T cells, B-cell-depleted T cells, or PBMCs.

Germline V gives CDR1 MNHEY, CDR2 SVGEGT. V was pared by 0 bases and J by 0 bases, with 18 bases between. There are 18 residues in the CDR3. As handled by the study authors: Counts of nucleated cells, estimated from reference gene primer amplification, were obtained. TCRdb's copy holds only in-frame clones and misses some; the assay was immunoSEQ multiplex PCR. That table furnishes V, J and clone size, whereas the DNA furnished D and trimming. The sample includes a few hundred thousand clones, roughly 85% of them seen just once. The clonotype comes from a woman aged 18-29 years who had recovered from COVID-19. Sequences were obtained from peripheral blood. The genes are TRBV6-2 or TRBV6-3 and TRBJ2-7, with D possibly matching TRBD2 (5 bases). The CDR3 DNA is TGTGCCAGCAGTTACTCCGAGGCCGAAGCGGAAAGCTCCTACGAGCAGTACTTC. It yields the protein CASSYSEAEAESSYEQYF.